A selection of T cell receptor beta chains follows, all from one sample in a study of control samples from healthy donors and cancer patients. Sequencing was performed with immunoSEQ multiplex PCR; in TCRdb, only in-frame clones are kept and a portion is missing. The sample yields under 65,000 clones, around 90% seen once. The sample was PBMCs. Source of these receptors: a man in his thirties or forties with colorectal cancer. Both conserved end residues are trimmed from each CDR3. The D gene is left open where the match is weak. Where a row states a size, it is once, few, many or the class of an expanded clone; other rows omit it.

ASSLLTSGNTQY	-	TRBV7-2	TRBD2	TRBJ2-3
SVMTGARAETQY	-	TRBV29-1	-	TRBJ2-5
ASSQDPFSLAGTNTGELF	-	TRBV4-3	TRBD2	TRBJ2-2
ASSPGYLAGGPYEQY	-	TRBV4-3	TRBD2	TRBJ2-7
ASSARPGSGRAGANVLT	-	TRBV6-1	-	TRBJ2-6
ASSEDAGEVTEAF	-	TRBV6-1	-	TRBJ1-1
ASSRDGTYEQY	once	TRBV7-9	-	TRBJ2-7
ASSIADRAGELF	-	TRBV19	TRBD1	TRBJ2-2
ASSYEDREKFNYGYT	-	TRBV6-2/TRBV6-3	TRBD1	TRBJ1-2
ASSFSPDRGYGYT	-	TRBV7-2	TRBD1	TRBJ1-2
ASSLTLAGGGEQF	-	TRBV4-3	TRBD2	TRBJ2-1
ASSPSSRTENTGELF	-	TRBV18	-	TRBJ2-2
ASSIGDNNEQF	-	TRBV19	-	TRBJ2-1
ASSLRARVDTQY	-	TRBV27	-	TRBJ2-3
ATSDPSGGTYNEQF	-	TRBV24-1	TRBD2	TRBJ2-1
ASRTARECQPQH	-	TRBV4-3	-	TRBJ1-5
ASKRWGRDEKLF	-	TRBV19	-	TRBJ1-4
ASSPVAGLTEAF	-	TRBV11-2	-	TRBJ1-1
ASSERGNTIY	-	TRBV6-1	-	TRBJ1-3
ASGDTDTQY	-	TRBV13	-	TRBJ2-3
ASSTQAGYTEAF	-	TRBV6-5	-	TRBJ1-1
ASSSPRGGAYGYT	-	TRBV5-4	-	TRBJ1-2
ASSLGTDETEAF	-	TRBV5-6	-	TRBJ1-1
ASIASGNEQF	once	TRBV19	TRBD2	TRBJ2-1
ASSFGLRGNEKLF	few	TRBV9	-	TRBJ1-4
ASSVGQREEAF	-	TRBV9	-	TRBJ1-1